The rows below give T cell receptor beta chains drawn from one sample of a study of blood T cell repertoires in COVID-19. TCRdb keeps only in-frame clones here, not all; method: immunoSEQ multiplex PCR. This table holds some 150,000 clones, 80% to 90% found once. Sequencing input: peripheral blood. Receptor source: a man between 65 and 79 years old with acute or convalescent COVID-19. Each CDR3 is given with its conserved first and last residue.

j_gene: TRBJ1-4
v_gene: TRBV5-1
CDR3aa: CASRQDRIATNEKLFF

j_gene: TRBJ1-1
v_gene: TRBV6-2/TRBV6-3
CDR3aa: CASSYQYTEAFF

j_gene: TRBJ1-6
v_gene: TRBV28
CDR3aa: CASSLRAGSSPLHF

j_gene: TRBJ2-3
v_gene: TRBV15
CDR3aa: CATSRSTGKPTDTQYF

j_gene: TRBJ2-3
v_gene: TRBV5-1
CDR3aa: CASSLDSKSTDTQYF

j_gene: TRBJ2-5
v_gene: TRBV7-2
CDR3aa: CASSLERGQETQYF

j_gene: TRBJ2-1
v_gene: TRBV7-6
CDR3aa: CASSLASGLFNEQFF

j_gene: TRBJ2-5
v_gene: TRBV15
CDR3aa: CATSRGPVRQETQYF

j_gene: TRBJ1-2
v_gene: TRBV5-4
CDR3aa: CASSIRDRVYGYTF

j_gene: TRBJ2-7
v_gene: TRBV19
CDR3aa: CASSINPSSYEQYF

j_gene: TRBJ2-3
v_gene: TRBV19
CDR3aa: CASRGQGASTDTQYF

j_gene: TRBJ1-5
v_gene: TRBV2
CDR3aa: CASSGPGSNQPQHF

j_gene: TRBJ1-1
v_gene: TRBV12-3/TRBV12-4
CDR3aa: CASSLGRGQGAFF

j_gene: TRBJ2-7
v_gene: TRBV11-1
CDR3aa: CASSGDSTYEQYF

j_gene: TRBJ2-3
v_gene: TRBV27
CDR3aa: CASSRIPGQRTDTQYF

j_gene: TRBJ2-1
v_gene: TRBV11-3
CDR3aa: CASSQGQGGYNEQFF

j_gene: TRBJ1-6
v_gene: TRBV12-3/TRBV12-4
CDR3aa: CASRVQMNSPLHF